The 32 T cell receptor beta chains below come from one sample, sequenced in a study of Graves' ophthalmopathy and Graves' hyperthyroidism. As the template, RNA transcripts were used to amplify TCR beta CDR3 regions. The workflow started with a first-round RT-PCR run with HTBI primers and then moved on to a second-round multiplex PCR. From the multiplex PCR reads, TCRdb called clonotypes with MiXCR, one entry per CDR3 protein. The sample has about 480,000 distinct CDR3 sequences; approximately 15% are singletons. Sequenced sample: blood. The receptors were sampled from a woman between 25 and 40 years old with Graves' ophthalmopathy.

V is TRBV7-9 and J is TRBJ2-5; TRBD1 agrees at 7 bases. CDR3 length equals 16 residues. CDR1 and CDR2 from the germline V gene are SEHNR and FQNEAQ (reference sequence). Unmatched junction bases numbered 14, after V lost 5 bases and J lost 5 bases. CDR3 DNA sequence: TGTGCCAGCAGCCGAGACGGCCACAGGGGTCGGGAGACCCAGTACTTC. As protein: CASSRDGHRGRETQYF.

Ten or more counts support this clonotype. The genes are TRBV5-5 and TRBJ2-7; D gene unclear. Germline loops: CDR1 SGHKS, CDR2 YYEKEE (reference sequence). V was clipped by 5 bases and J by 0 bases, with 12 bases between them. CDR3 length: 14 amino acids. The DNA of the CDR3 is TGTGCCAGCAGGTCACGCGTAAGCTCCTACGAGCAGTACTTC. Translating it yields CASRSRVSSYEQYF. The full variable domain, in which reference TRBV5-5 and TRBJ2-7 provide the parts outside the CDR3, is DAGVTQSPTHLIKTRGQQVTLRCSPISGHKSVSWYQQVLGQGPQFIFQYYEKEERGRGNFPDRFSARQFPNYSSELNVNALLLGDSALYLCASRSRVSSYEQYFGPGTRLTVT.

The chain has TRBV2 and TRBJ1-1; 8 positions agree with TRBD1. This CDR3 comprises 15 residues. The germline V gene has CDR1 SNHLY and CDR2 FYNNEI. Trimming at V came to 4 bases and at J to 2 bases, leaving 6 bases not matched to a gene. The CDR3 DNA follows: TGTGCCAGCAGTGGGCTGGACAGGGTAAACACTGAAGCTTTCTTT. It encodes CASSGLDRVNTEAFF.

This clonotype was found many times. The chain recombines TRBV6-5 with TRBJ2-7; D remains ambiguous. Germline CDR1 MNHEY, CDR2 SVGAGI. There are 13 residues in the CDR3. V was clipped by 4 bases and J by 2 bases, with 9 bases between them. The CDR3 region is CASSSTTTYEQYF. The CDR3 coding sequence is TGTGCCAGCAGTTCAACGACAACCTACGAGCAGTACTTC.

This clonotype was observed at least ten times. The chain links TRBV6-1 to TRBJ2-2, with D possibly called TRBD1 or TRBD2 (5 bases each). The CDR3 sequence is 15 residues long. Germline V gives CDR1 MNHNS, CDR2 SASEGT. V lost 4 bases and J 1 base, leaving 10 bases between the germline ends. CDR3 residues: CASSGVGGNTGELFF. Here the CDR3 DNA reads TGTGCCAGCAGTGGGGTTGGGGGGAACACCGGGGAGCTGTTTTTT.

The CDR3 sequence is CASSPTPQGGTQYF. DNA of the CDR3: TGTGCCAGCAGCCCAACGCCACAGGGAGGGACCCAGTACTTC. The rearrangement joins TRBV7-9 to TRBJ2-5; perhaps D is TRBD1 or TRBD2 (6 bases each). Germline CDR1 reads SEHNR; CDR2 reads FQNEAQ (reference sequence). V was clipped by 5 bases and J by 7 bases, with 17 bases between them. The CDR3 extends over 14 amino acids.

This clonotype has only a few counts. The gene calls are TRBV30 and TRBJ1-1; TRBD1 aligns across 7 bases. Trimming removed 0 bases from V and 7 bases from J; junction bases left unmatched: 8. The CDR3 runs 14 residues. Germline lookup yields CDR1 GTSNPN and CDR2 SVGIG (reference sequence). CDR3 bases: TGTGCCTGGAGTGTACGAGGGGGCGCAGGTGAAGCTTTCTTT. It yields the protein CAWSVRGGAGEAFF. Using reference TRBV30 and TRBJ1-1 for the parts outside the CDR3, the full variable domain is SQTIHQWPATLVQPVGSPLSLECTVEGTSNPNLYWYRQAAGRGLQLLFYSVGIGQISSEVPQNLSASRPQDRQFILSSKKLLLSDSGFYLCAWSVRGGAGEAFFGQGTRLTVV.

There are many counts of this clonotype. The rearrangement links TRBV14 to TRBJ2-7; no clear D gene. The ends were cut back, 1 base at V and 1 base at J, with 11 bases in the middle. Germline V gene data show CDR1 as SGHDN and CDR2 as FVKESK. This CDR3 spans 15 amino acids. CDR3 region: CASSQVGISSYEQYF. The CDR3 nucleotides are TGTGCCAGCAGCCAAGTTGGTATCTCTTCCTACGAGCAGTACTTC.

The chain joins TRBV20-1 to TRBJ2-7, with TRBD1 as a possible D gene (5 bases). With 0 bases removed from V and 4 bases from J, the gap between germline ends came to 19 bases. Germline V lookup: CDR1 DFQATT, CDR2 SNEGSKA (reference sequence). The CDR3 consists of 16 residues. CDR3 DNA: TGCAGTGCTAGAGAGGTCAGGGATTTAGTATTTTACGAGCAGTACTTC. This gives the protein CSAREVRDLVFYEQYF.

This clonotype was detected many times. The gene calls are TRBV27 and TRBJ2-7; 9 bases fit TRBD1. Germline V lookup: CDR1 MNHEY, CDR2 SMNVEV (reference sequence). Trimming took 5 bases from V and 5 from J; bases not matched to a gene: 10. The CDR3 has 15 residues. This CDR3 is CASSLIGTGSNEQYF. The CDR3 bases are TGTGCCAGCAGTCTAATCGGGACAGGGAGTAACGAGCAGTACTTC.

This clonotype has just a few counts. Germline is not matched at one junction end, which may reflect a read error. This chain links TRBV7-8 with TRBJ2-4; the D gene is possibly TRBD1 (5 bases). Germline CDR1 reads SGHVS; CDR2 reads FQNEAQ. The CDR3 has 14 amino acids. The CDR3 reads CASSFDRTKNIKYF. CDR3 bases: TGTGCCAGCAGCTTCGACAGAACAAAAAACATTAAGTACTTC.

This clonotype was counted at least ten times. The rearrangement links TRBV6-1 to TRBJ1-2, with D possibly matching TRBD1 (6 bases). Germline CDR1 and CDR2: MNHNS and SASEGT. This CDR3 has 13 residues. The germline V and J ends were trimmed by 6 bases and 4 bases, with 12 bases remaining between them. The CDR3 nucleotides are TGTGCCAGCAGCTCCGGGACAAGCTATGGCTACACCTTC. Residues: CASSSGTSYGYTF.

This clonotype was observed many times. V usage is TRBV10-3 and J usage is TRBJ1-2; TRBD1 is a possible D gene (5 bases). There are 13 residues in the CDR3. Per the germline V gene, CDR1 is ENHRY and CDR2 is SYGVKD. V was clipped by 4 bases and J by 4 bases, with 10 bases between them. The CDR3 coding sequence is TGTGCCATCAGTGTGGGGACCACCTATGGCTACACCTTC. This gives the protein CAISVGTTYGYTF.

This clonotype has at least ten counts. The gene calls are TRBV27 and TRBJ1-3; D might be TRBD1 (5 bases). The CDR3 has 18 residues. Trimming removed 4 bases at V and 3 bases at J, with 22 bases between. Germline assignment: CDR1 MNHEY and CDR2 SMNVEV (reference sequence). CDR3 protein: CASSWDAQAGLNGNTIYF. The DNA for the CDR3 is TGTGCCAGCAGTTGGGACGCTCAGGCCGGACTAAATGGAAACACCATATATTTT.

Many counts were recorded for this clonotype. The chain employs TRBV28 and TRBJ2-7; D might be TRBD1 (5 bases). The V end lost 8 bases, the J end lost 5 bases, and 25 bases lay between the germline ends. CDR3 length: 16 residues. Germline CDR1 reads MDHEN; CDR2 reads SYDVKM. The CDR3 loop reads CASWGQGRTPGDEQYF. The CDR3 region has the DNA TGTGCCAGCTGGGGTCAGGGAAGGACACCGGGCGACGAGCAGTACTTC.

This clonotype was detected ten times or more. The chain has TRBV19 and TRBJ2-7, with 11 bases lining up with TRBD2. The CDR3 is 16 amino acids. Germline-derived CDR1 and CDR2 are LNHDA and SQIVND (reference sequence). The V segment lost 4 bases and the J segment 0 bases; nucleotides outside the gene matches: 5. The CDR3 region has the DNA TGTGCCAGTAGTAATCGACTAGCGGGGCGCTCCTACGAGCAGTACTTC. Translating gives CASSNRLAGRSYEQYF.

This clonotype has a count of ten or more. The rearrangement joins TRBV12-3 or TRBV12-4 to TRBJ2-5, with TRBD2 matching 9 bases. This CDR3 comprises 16 residues. V shed 6 bases, J shed 5 bases, and the junction held 13 bases outside the gene matches. The chain's CDR3 is CASRLEHSGSRETQYF. For the CDR3, the DNA is TGTGCCAGCAGGCTTGAACATAGCGGGAGCCGGGAGACCCAGTACTTC.

On this clonotype itself: A read error is possible here, since a much larger clone lies one base away. The chain recombines TRBV28 with TRBJ1-1; 10 bases agree with TRBD1. The germline gives CDR1 MDHEN, CDR2 SYDVKM. This CDR3 is 14 amino acids long. CDR3 coding DNA: TGTGCCAGCAGGACAGGGGGCGCATCCACTGAAGCTTGCTTT. Translated, it gives CASRTGGASTEACF.

The sample holds many counts of this clonotype. CDR3 in DNA: TGTGCCAGCAGTTTCGCCCGCGGGGCAGGGACCTACGAGCAGTACTTC. It specifies CASSFARGAGTYEQYF. The V call is TRBV27, the J call TRBJ2-7; TRBD2 is a possible D gene (6 bases). Germline CDR1 is MNHEY and CDR2 is SMNVEV (reference sequence). CDR3 length equals 16 residues. V was cut by 3 bases and J by 2 bases, with 17 bases left in between.

The sample holds many counts of this clonotype. One end of the junction is discordant with germline, which a read error may explain. The chain couples TRBV29-1 to TRBJ1-1; no clear D. CDR1 and CDR2 from the germline V gene are SQVTM and ANQGSEA. CDR3 length equals 13 residues. The CDR3 sequence is CGVHRAPNTEAFF. CDR3 DNA: TGCGGCGTTCACCGGGCCCCGAACACTGAAGCTTTCTTT.

CDR3 sequence (DNA): TGTGCCAGCAGTTTCTTAGCGTTAGCCAAAAACATTCAGTACTTC. As protein: CASSFLALAKNIQYF. The chain joins TRBV12-3 or TRBV12-4 to TRBJ2-4; D is possibly TRBD2 (5 bases). The CDR3 has 15 amino acids. Trimming removed 3 bases at V and 0 bases at J, with 9 bases between.

This clonotype was recorded many times. The chain recombines TRBV12-3 or TRBV12-4 with TRBJ2-4; TRBD1 aligns across 9 bases. V lost 6 bases and J lost 6; bases outside the gene matches: 12. This CDR3 has 16 residues. CDR3 loop: CASRRSRTGAGNIQYF. The CDR3 DNA reads TGTGCCAGCAGACGCTCTCGGACAGGGGCTGGAAACATTCAGTACTTC.

This clonotype has a count of ten or more. This rearrangement joins TRBV7-3 to TRBJ1-1; tentatively, D is TRBD1 (6 bases). CDR3 size: 15 residues. Germline lookup yields CDR1 SGHTA and CDR2 FQGTGA. Trimming pared 1 base from V and 0 bases from J, leaving 9 bases between. In nucleotides, the CDR3 is TGTGCCAGCAGCTTAAGTGGGGGCTTGAACACTGAAGCTTTCTTT. Translation gives CASSLSGGLNTEAFF.

This clonotype was detected ten times or more. The genes are TRBV6-9 and TRBJ2-7; D may be TRBD1 (5 bases). The CDR3 consists of 14 residues. V lost 10 bases to trimming and J lost 3 bases, with 19 bases between them. The germline gives CDR1 MNHGY, CDR2 SVAAGI. This chain's CDR3 is CATSNQGSGYEQYF. In DNA, the CDR3 is TGTGCCACCTCAAACCAGGGTTCGGGCTACGAGCAGTACTTC.

This clonotype was detected a few times. The rearrangement uses TRBV11-2 and TRBJ2-3; 9 bases are shared with TRBD1. Per germline, CDR1 SGHAT and CDR2 FQNNGV. The CDR3 is 15 residues long. V was pared by 5 bases and J by 10 bases, with 13 bases of the junction left unmatched. Here the CDR3 reads CASSPGQGTPSAQYF. The CDR3 nucleotides read TGTGCCAGCAGCCCGGGACAGGGCACCCCGTCGGCGCAGTATTTT.

This clonotype was observed at least ten times. This chain links TRBV28 with TRBJ2-2; either TRBD1 or TRBD2 may fit D (5 bases each). In germline, CDR1 is MDHEN, CDR2 SYDVKM. This CDR3 has 13 amino acids. V was clipped by 3 bases and J by 4 bases, with 6 bases between them. CDR3 nucleotide sequence: TGTGCCAGCAGTTTCGGGGCCACCGGGGAGCTGTTTTTT. This sequence encodes CASSFGATGELFF.

CDR3 coding DNA: TGCGCCAGCAGCCTTGGGCGGGTTGGACCTACTGAAGCTTTCTTT. Amino acid sequence: CASSLGRVGPTEAFF. The rearrangement joins TRBV4-1 to TRBJ1-1; no reliable D call. The V end lost 4 bases, the J end lost 5 bases, and 17 bases lay between the germline ends. This CDR3 has 15 residues. Germline CDR1 MGHRA, CDR2 YSYEKL.

In its sample, this clonotype was seen many times. The V call is TRBV20-1, the J call TRBJ1-1; D is ambiguous. Germline CDR1 and CDR2: DFQATT and SNEGSKA (reference sequence). Trimming took 6 bases from V and 1 from J, leaving 9 bases between them. The CDR3 is 12 residues long. The CDR3 region has the DNA TGCAGTGCAGCACAACCGAACACTGAAGCTTTCTTT. It codes for CSAAQPNTEAFF.

There are many counts of this clonotype. This chain joins TRBV29-1 and TRBJ2-5, with D perhaps being TRBD1 or TRBD2 (5 bases each). The V end was cut by 6 bases, the J end by 6 bases, with 17 bases between. Germline V gene data show CDR1 as SQVTM and CDR2 as ANQGSEA. CDR3 length: 13 residues. DNA for the CDR3: TGCAGCGTCTACTGGGACGCCGCACAGACCCAGTACTTC. It yields the protein CSVYWDAAQTQYF.

The sample holds many counts of this clonotype. The chain recombines TRBV28 with TRBJ2-7, with a weak D call TRBD1 (7 bases). With 4 bases removed from V and 2 bases from J, the gap between germline ends came to 12 bases. This CDR3 has 14 residues. Germline CDR1 reads MDHEN; CDR2 reads SYDVKM. As DNA, the CDR3 is TGTGCCAGCAGTTCCGGGGGACAGCCCTACGAGCAGTACTTC. Its translation is CASSSGGQPYEQYF.

This clonotype was observed a handful of times. The CDR3 reads CASINGGGRTEAFF. DNA for the CDR3: TGTGCCAGTATTAATGGGGGGGGCCGCACTGAAGCTTTCTTT. This chain connects TRBV19 to TRBJ1-1, with D possibly TRBD1 on 6 matching bases. Germline values: CDR1 LNHDA, CDR2 SQIVND (reference sequence). This CDR3 comprises 14 residues. V was clipped by 7 bases and J by 4 bases, with 16 bases between them.

This clonotype was counted at least ten times. A read error is likely, as this CDR3 ends without the conserved phenylalanine or tryptophan. V is TRBV5-1 and J is TRBJ1-1; D not resolved. The CDR3 is 13 amino acids. V was clipped by 4 bases and J by 5 bases, with 12 bases between them. Germline values: CDR1 SGHRS, CDR2 YFSETQ. The CDR3 nucleotides read TGCGCCAGCAGCCCCGAGGGTGAGACTGAAGCTTTCCTT. It specifies CASSPEGETEAFL.